Following are 18 T cell receptor beta chains from one sample sequenced in a study of CD8 T cells in ankylosing spondylitis. MiXCR, applied by TCRdb to the 5' RACE reads, yields one record per CDR3 protein. The sample lists about 150,000 distinct CDR3 sequences, 40% to 50% occurring once. Sequencing was performed on synovial fluid, either unsorted or a sorted T cell fraction (not recorded which). The receptors derive from a male donor with ankylosing spondylitis.

The V call is TRBV13, the J call TRBJ2-3; D perhaps matches TRBD1 (6 bases). The CDR3 consists of 14 residues. Germline-derived CDR1 and CDR2 are PRHDT and FYEKMQ (reference sequence). V was cut by 5 bases and J by 1 base, with 10 bases left in between. CDR3 DNA sequence: TGTGCCAGCAGCCGCGAGGGGGGCACAGATACGCAGTATTTT. Encoded protein: CASSREGGTDTQYF.

J is TRBJ2-1 and V is TRBV4-2; tentative D call: TRBD2 (6 bases). CDR3 length: 12 amino acids. The germline V gene has CDR1 LGHNA and CDR2 YNFKEQ. The V end lost 6 bases, the J end lost 12 bases, and 15 bases lay between the germline ends. CDR3 sequence (DNA): TGTGCCAGCAGGCGGAGTAGCGGCCCGCAGTTCTTC. Translated, it gives CASRRSSGPQFF.

The rearrangement joins TRBV9 to TRBJ2-5; the match to TRBD1 covers 7 bases. The CDR3 is 16 residues long. The V and J ends lost 4 bases and 0 bases, in that order; junction bases with no gene match: 9. CDR1 is SGDLS and CDR2 is YYNGEE in the germline V gene. CDR3 sequence: CASSPGTVPDQETQYF. The CDR3 DNA reads as TGTGCCAGCAGCCCGGGGACAGTGCCAGACCAAGAGACCCAGTACTTC.

This clonotype was recorded a few times. CDR3 coding DNA: TGTGCCATCAGTGAACCAGGGGGCTCCACCTACGAGCAGTACTTC. Its protein is CAISEPGGSTYEQYF. This sequence joins TRBV10-3 and TRBJ2-7, with TRBD1 matching 8 bases. Germline CDR1 is ENHRY and CDR2 is SYGVKD. After removal of 3 bases from V and 2 bases from J, the junction contained 6 bases not matched to a gene. The CDR3 runs 15 residues.

This clonotype has just a few counts. V gene TRBV29-1 combines with J gene TRBJ1-1; no clear D gene. The V gene's germline CDR1 is SQVTM and CDR2 ANQGSEA. The V end was cut by 4 bases, the J end by 0 bases, with 6 bases between. The CDR3 covers 12 residues. The CDR3 nucleotides read TGCAGCGTTGCTGGGTTGAACACTGAAGCTTTCTTT. It yields the protein CSVAGLNTEAFF. Variable domain in full (rest from reference TRBV29-1 and TRBJ1-1): SAVISQKPSRDICQRGTSLTIQCQVDSQVTMMFWYRQQPGQSLTLIATANQGSEATYESGFVIDKFPISRPNLTFSTLTVSNMSPEDSSIYLCSVAGLNTEAFFGQGTRLTVV.

The table lists this clonotype with a few counts. V gene TRBV6-2 or TRBV6-3 combines with J gene TRBJ1-1, with 9 bases identical to TRBD1. The CDR3 sequence is 18 residues long. In germline, CDR1 is MNHEY, CDR2 SVGEGT. V lost 4 bases and J lost 11; bases outside the gene matches: 23. The CDR3: CASSFRTITVGTGKSAFF. CDR3 DNA: TGTGCCAGCAGTTTCAGGACTATTACGGTAGGGACAGGGAAGTCGGCTTTCTTT.

The CDR3 DNA reads TGTGCCAGCAGTCCTGAATGGGGGGTCGCCGGGGAGCTGTTTTTT. Amino acids: CASSPEWGVAGELFF. This sequence joins TRBV28 and TRBJ2-2; D is perhaps TRBD2 (6 bases). The length of the CDR3 is 15 residues. Germline V lookup: CDR1 MDHEN, CDR2 SYDVKM. Trimming cost V 5 bases and J 6 bases, with 16 bases left between them.

In its sample, this clonotype was seen many times. The rearrangement joins TRBV6-2 or TRBV6-3 to TRBJ2-3; TRBD2 is a possible D gene (6 bases). The CDR3 is 15 residues long. Trimming took 5 bases from V and 2 from J, leaving 14 bases between them. The germline V gene encodes CDR1 MNHEY and CDR2 SVGEGT. CDR3 in DNA: TGTGCCAGCAGTCTAGTGGGAGGCGTCACAGATACGCAGTATTTT. It yields the protein CASSLVGGVTDTQYF.

This clonotype appeared a few times. The chain has TRBV10-3 and TRBJ2-3; D might be TRBD1 (6 bases). The CDR3 is 17 residues long. From germline, CDR1 is ENHRY and CDR2 SYGVKD. V lost 3 bases to trimming and J lost 4 bases, with 20 bases between them. The CDR3 is CAISETGLAPWADTQYF. CDR3 bases: TGTGCCATCAGTGAAACAGGGCTCGCCCCCTGGGCAGATACGCAGTATTTT.

In this sample, this clonotype turned up a few times. This chain uses TRBV6-2 or TRBV6-3 with TRBJ2-3, with a weak D call TRBD2 (5 bases). In germline, CDR1 is MNHEY, CDR2 SVGEGT. This CDR3 contains 17 residues. Trimming removed 2 bases at V and 4 bases at J, with 19 bases between. CDR3 amino acids: CASSYQQSTFSADTQYF. Here the CDR3 DNA reads TGTGCCAGCAGTTACCAGCAAAGTACGTTTAGCGCAGATACGCAGTATTTT.

This chain connects TRBV18 to TRBJ1-5; D is unclear. Trimming removed 2 bases from V and 5 bases from J, with 19 bases in between. Germline CDR1 KGHSH, CDR2 LQKENI. CDR3 length: 17 residues. The CDR3 loop is CASSPRLLKSAYQPQHF. CDR3 sequence (DNA): TGTGCCAGCTCACCAAGGCTTTTGAAGAGTGCCTATCAGCCCCAGCATTTT.

This clonotype was detected only a few times. This chain uses TRBV6-5 with TRBJ2-3, with TRBD1 matching 10 bases. The CDR3 length is 12 residues. Germline V gene lookup returns CDR1 MNHEY and CDR2 SVGAGI. Trimming at V came to 10 bases and at J to 6 bases, leaving 4 bases not matched to a gene. The CDR3 DNA follows: TGTGCCATAGGACAGGGGGATGATACGCAGTATTTT. Translation gives CAIGQGDDTQYF.

This clonotype showed up just once. The chain is built from TRBV18 and TRBJ1-2; D gene unclear. The CDR3 has 12 amino acids. V lost 5 bases and J lost 3, with 7 bases in between. Germline CDR1 KGHSH, CDR2 LQKENI. The chain's CDR3 is CASSRAYYGYTF. The CDR3 DNA reads as TGTGCCAGCTCAAGGGCGTACTATGGCTACACCTTC.

Remarks on this clonotype: In this CDR3 the conserved last residue, phenylalanine or tryptophan, is missing, so a read error is likely. The DNA is left out, because the CDR3 cannot be placed on it with certainty; the CDR3 is given as TCRdb lists it. The chain is built from TRBV6-2 or TRBV6-3 and TRBJ1-2; TRBD1, the D gene given by the table, was not confirmed from the DNA. From its first to its last residue, the CDR3 has 11 amino acids. CDR1 is MNHEY and CDR2 is SVGEGT in the germline V gene. CDR3 sequence reads: CASSPGTLLQV.

This clonotype was seen repeatedly, ten times or more. The J gene is TRBJ2-5, the V gene TRBV12-3 or TRBV12-4, with 14 bases identical to TRBD2. This CDR3 is 16 amino acids long. J was trimmed by 1 base and V by 6 bases; bases with no gene match: 4. The CDR3 is CASSRLAGGPQETQYF. The CDR3, as DNA: TGTGCCAGCAGCAGACTAGCGGGGGGGCCCCAAGAGACCCAGTACTTC.

A remark on this clonotype: A junction end diverges from the germline sequence, so it may reflect a read error. The chain recombines TRBV3-1 with TRBJ2-3, with no clear D. In germline, CDR1 is LGHDT, CDR2 YNNKEL (reference sequence). The CDR3 is 16 residues long. DNA of the CDR3: TGTGCCAGCAGCCAAGTGGTGCCCCAAAGCATAGATACGCAGTATTTT. This encodes CASSQVVPQSIDTQYF.

V gene TRBV6-5 combines with J gene TRBJ1-5; no reliable D call. The germline V gene has CDR1 MNHEY and CDR2 SVGAGI. The V end lost 4 bases, the J end lost 7 bases, and 14 bases lay between the germline ends. The CDR3 is 14 residues long. CDR3 DNA sequence: TGTGCCAGCAGTTGCGGGCAGGACTGGCAGCCCCAGCATTTT. Translation gives CASSCGQDWQPQHF.

This clonotype was picked up a small number of times. This chain links TRBV21-1 with TRBJ2-3; TRBD2 is the table's D call, not checked against the DNA. TRBV21-1 represents a pseudogene. The CDR3 is made up of 17 amino acids. This CDR3 reads CASSKDHGLAGGDTQYF. For the CDR3, the DNA is TGTGCCAGCAGCAAAGACCACGGACTAGCGGGAGGAGATACGCAGTATTTT.